These 29 T cell receptor beta chains share one sample of origin, sequenced in a study of blood T cell repertoires in COVID-19. Using immunoSEQ multiplex PCR, the repertoire was profiled, and TCRdb retains in-frame clones only, with some absent. This table has roughly 160,000 clones, around 82% appearing once. The sequenced sample consisted of peripheral blood. These TCRs come from an older woman who had recovered from COVID-19.

V gene TRBV29-1 combines with J gene TRBJ2-1, with 8 bases aligning to TRBD2. CDR1 and CDR2 from the germline V gene are SQVTM and ANQGSEA. CDR3 length: 16 residues. Trimming removed 6 bases from V and 0 bases from J; junction bases left unmatched: 10. This CDR3 reads CSVPPAGGGSYNEQFF. CDR3 nucleotides: TGCAGCGTCCCCCCCGCGGGGGGCGGCTCCTACAATGAGCAGTTCTTC.

The rearrangement joins TRBV20-1 to TRBJ1-5, with D possibly being TRBD1 (5 bases). Deletions cut 3 bases from V and 5 bases from J, with 8 bases between. Looked up from germline, CDR1 is DFQATT and CDR2 is SNEGSKA (reference sequence). The CDR3 loop spans 12 amino acids. In nucleotides, the CDR3 is TGCAGTGCTAGTCCGGGGGATCAGCCCCAGCATTTT. This translates into CSASPGDQPQHF.

The J gene is TRBJ2-7, the V gene TRBV7-9; 14 nucleotides match TRBD2. There are 18 residues in the CDR3. Looked up from germline, CDR1 is SEHNR and CDR2 is FQNEAQ (reference sequence). The junction had 14 bases not matched to a gene; V was cut back by 6 bases and J by 4 bases. CDR3 residues: CASSPLSGTSGSRYEQYF. CDR3 DNA: TGTGCCAGCAGTCCCCTTTCCGGGACTAGCGGGAGTCGTTACGAGCAGTACTTC.

The chain carries TRBV15 and TRBJ2-7, with unresolved D. V was cut by 1 base and J by 3 bases, with 16 bases left in between. The V gene's germline CDR1 is LNHNV and CDR2 YYDKDF (reference sequence). The CDR3 covers 16 residues. CDR3 residues: CATSRGPPTRLYEQYF. The CDR3 bases are TGTGCCACCAGCAGAGGGCCCCCGACGCGACTCTACGAGCAGTACTTC.

This chain uses TRBV12-5 with TRBJ2-1; 7 bases are a match to TRBD2. The J segment lost 5 bases and the V segment lost 6 bases, leaving 7 bases of the junction unmatched. The germline CDR1 and CDR2 sequences are LGHNT and FRNRAP. This CDR3 comprises 14 residues. For the CDR3, the DNA is TGTGCTAGTGGAAGGCTAGCGGCCGACAATGAGCAGTTCTTC. It encodes CASGRLAADNEQFF.

The chain joins TRBV2 to TRBJ1-6; possibly TRBD1 for D (5 bases). V was shortened by 2 bases and J by 8 bases, with 13 bases between the two germline ends. This CDR3 is built from 15 residues. Germline-derived CDR1 and CDR2 are SNHLY and FYNNEI. The CDR3 sequence: CASSESAGEYSPLHF. The CDR3 bases are TGTGCCAGCAGTGAATCGGCGGGGGAGTATTCACCCCTCCACTTT.

This clone was counted between two and nine times. V gene TRBV7-3 combines with J gene TRBJ1-5; TRBD1 might be the D (6 bases). CDR1 is SGHTA, CDR2 FQGTGA, per germline. The CDR3 is 15 residues long. Trimming took 2 bases from V and 3 from J, leaving 11 bases between them. The CDR3 protein is CASSLESGANQPQHF. CDR3 nucleotide sequence: TGTGCCAGCAGCTTAGAATCAGGGGCCAATCAGCCCCAGCATTTT.

CDR3 amino acids: CASSLSGATNEKLFF. CDR3 DNA sequence: TGTGCCAGCAGCTTGTCAGGGGCAACTAATGAAAAACTGTTTTTT. This chain links TRBV5-4 with TRBJ1-4; TRBD1 is a possible D gene (6 bases). This CDR3 has 15 amino acids. Germline V CDR1 and CDR2: SGHNT, YYREEE (reference sequence). Trimming pared 1 base from V and 0 bases from J, leaving 7 bases between.

The chain couples TRBV5-1 to TRBJ2-7; D ambiguous. CDR3 length: 12 amino acids. Germline CDR1 reads SGHRS; CDR2 reads YFSETQ. V lost 4 bases and J lost 3, with 8 bases in between. Written as DNA, the CDR3 is TGCGCCAGCAGCACCGGGTTCTACGAGCAGTACTTC. Amino acid sequence: CASSTGFYEQYF.

The CDR3 here is CASSPTRGADTQYF. CDR3 DNA sequence: TGTGCCAGCAGCCCTACCAGGGGGGCAGATACGCAGTATTTT. The J gene is TRBJ2-3, the V gene TRBV3-1 (or the pseudogene TRBV3-2); maybe TRBD1 (7 bases). Trimming took off 4 bases at V and 4 bases at J, with 12 bases between the two ends. Germline V lookup: CDR1 LGHDT, CDR2 YNNKEL (reference sequence). This CDR3 is 14 amino acids long.

This rearrangement joins TRBV7-3 to TRBJ2-3, with D possibly being TRBD2 (6 bases). CDR3 length: 14 amino acids. V lost 2 bases and J 3 bases, leaving 9 bases between the germline ends. The germline gives CDR1 SGHTA, CDR2 FQGTGA. CDR3: CASSLFGGTDTQYF. In DNA, the CDR3 is TGTGCCAGCAGCTTATTTGGGGGGACAGATACGCAGTATTTT. The full variable domain, in which reference TRBV7-3 and TRBJ2-3 provide the parts outside the CDR3, is GAGVSQTPSNKVTEKGKYVELRCDPISGHTALYWYRQSLGQGPEFLIYFQGTGAADDSGLPNDRFFAVRPEGSVSTLKIQRTERGDSAVYLCASSLFGGTDTQYFGPGTRLTVL.

This clone showed up just once. The V and J genes are TRBV19 and TRBJ1-6; 7 bases are shared with TRBD1. CDR1 LNHDA and CDR2 SQIVND come from the germline V gene (reference sequence). This CDR3 comprises 15 residues. The junction had 3 bases not matched to a gene; V was cut back by 1 base and J by 6 bases. In DNA, the CDR3 is TGTGCCAGTAGTATAGGGTGGGACAGTAATTCACCCCTCCACTTT. Translated, it gives CASSIGWDSNSPLHF.

The V gene is TRBV25-1, the J gene TRBJ1-2, with D possibly being TRBD1 (5 bases). CDR1 is MGHDK and CDR2 is SYGVNS in the germline V gene. The CDR3 has 14 residues. The V and J ends lost 10 bases and 0 bases respectively, with 15 bases between them. The CDR3 loop reads CATRPGGANYGYTF. The CDR3, as DNA: TGTGCCACCCGCCCTGGGGGGGCTAACTATGGCTACACCTTC.

The chain links TRBV30 to TRBJ1-2; 7 bases fit TRBD1. The CDR3 runs 14 residues. Trimming took 8 bases from V and 8 from J; bases not matched to a gene: 17. Germline V gene lookup returns CDR1 GTSNPN and CDR2 SVGIG (reference sequence). The CDR3 nucleotides are TGTGCCGGGCAACAGGGGCGGCCTTTTCTGGGCTACACCTTC. Encoded protein: CAGQQGRPFLGYTF.

The chain uses TRBV2 and TRBJ2-1; D is perhaps TRBD1 (5 bases). This CDR3 is 12 amino acids long. The germline gives CDR1 SNHLY, CDR2 FYNNEI. V lost 7 bases, J lost 10 bases, and 14 bases lay in between. CDR3 DNA sequence: TGTGCCAGCACTCAGGGAAGGGGCGAGCAGTTCTTC. Encoded protein: CASTQGRGEQFF. Complete variable domain (other parts from reference TRBV2 and TRBJ2-1): EPEVTQTPSHQVTQMGQEVILRCVPISNHLYFYWYRQILGQKVEFLVSFYNNEISEKSEIFDDQFSVERPDGSNFTLKIRSTKLEDSAMYFCASTQGRGEQFFGPGTRLTVL.

This clone was observed a single time. The chain recombines TRBV5-1 with TRBJ2-3; D is perhaps TRBD2 (6 bases). The germline gives CDR1 SGHRS, CDR2 YFSETQ. The CDR3 spans 16 residues. V was trimmed by 1 base and J by 2 bases, leaving 14 bases between them. The CDR3 is CASSLPGGASTDTQYF. CDR3 DNA sequence: TGCGCCAGCAGCTTGCCCGGCGGGGCGTCCACAGATACGCAGTATTTT.

The chain uses TRBV19 and TRBJ2-4; 9 bases map to TRBD1. V trimming: 5 bases; J trimming: 16 bases; junction bases outside the gene matches: 12. This CDR3 is 13 amino acids long. Germline V CDR1 and CDR2: LNHDA, SQIVND (reference sequence). CDR3 sequence reads: CASSPNGGDRAYF. CDR3 sequence (DNA): TGTGCCAGTAGTCCGAATGGGGGGGACAGGGCTTACTTC.

The chain uses TRBV7-2 and TRBJ1-1; D is uncertain. The V end lost 2 bases, the J end lost 3 bases, and 7 bases lay between the germline ends. In germline, CDR1 is SGHTA, CDR2 FQGNSA. The CDR3 length is 13 residues. CDR3 in DNA: TGTGCCAGCAGCTTAATCGGAGACACTGAAGCTTTCTTT. Amino acids: CASSLIGDTEAFF.

The chain combines TRBV6-5 with TRBJ2-7; perhaps TRBD1 as D (6 bases). Trimming cost V 1 base and J 3 bases, with 7 bases left between them. Germline lookup yields CDR1 MNHEY and CDR2 SVGAGI. This CDR3 is 13 amino acids long. The CDR3 bases are TGTGCCAGCAGTTACTTACAGGGCTACGAGCAGTACTTC. Translation gives CASSYLQGYEQYF.

This chain joins TRBV7-6 and TRBJ2-3, with TRBD2 as a possible D gene (6 bases). Trimming removed 2 bases at V and 8 bases at J, with 17 bases between. Germline assignment: CDR1 SGHVS and CDR2 FNYEAQ. The CDR3 has 15 residues. The CDR3 DNA reads as TGTGCCAGCAGCTTACCGCCAGGGCTGGGAGGTACGCAGTATTTT. Its protein product is CASSLPPGLGGTQYF.

The chain is built from TRBV10-3 and TRBJ1-2; possible D gene TRBD1, 5 bases. The germline gives CDR1 ENHRY, CDR2 SYGVKD. This CDR3 spans 14 amino acids. Trimming pared 2 bases from V and 3 bases from J, leaving 10 bases between. CDR3 protein: CAISEGGTDYGYTF. DNA of the CDR3: TGTGCCATCAGTGAGGGCGGGACCGACTATGGCTACACCTTC.

This chain uses TRBV28 with TRBJ2-2, with TRBD2 matching over 8 bases. Per germline, CDR1 MDHEN and CDR2 SYDVKM. V was clipped by 10 bases and J by 6 bases; unmatched bases: 1. The CDR3 is made up of 11 amino acids. In DNA form, the CDR3 reads TGTGCCATCGGGGGGGCCGGGGAGCTGTTTTTT. This sequence encodes CAIGGAGELFF.

CDR3 DNA: TGTGCCACCAGCAGAGATCGGTTTCTCTCTGGGGCCAACGTCCTGACTTTC. Translating gives CATSRDRFLSGANVLTF. The genes are TRBV15 and TRBJ2-6; D is undetermined. The germline V and J ends were trimmed by 0 bases and 0 bases, with 9 bases remaining between them. Germline V gene lookup returns CDR1 LNHNV and CDR2 YYDKDF (reference sequence). This CDR3 has 17 amino acids.

This chain uses TRBV19 with TRBJ1-1, with D unclear. This CDR3 has 14 amino acids. Germline V lookup: CDR1 LNHDA, CDR2 SQIVND (reference sequence). V gave up 7 bases and J gave up 1 base, with 13 bases separating them. The CDR3 protein is CASTRWGGNTEAFF. CDR3 DNA sequence: TGTGCCAGTACCCGATGGGGAGGGAACACTGAAGCTTTCTTT.

This chain connects TRBV14 to TRBJ2-6; 7 bases are shared with TRBD1. There are 17 residues in the CDR3. CDR1 is SGHDN, CDR2 FVKESK, per germline. J lost 3 bases, V lost 1 base, and 6 bases had no gene match. In DNA form, the CDR3 reads TGTGCCAGCAGCCAAGTAGGGGGCCTCTTTGGGGCCAACGTCCTGACTTTC. This encodes CASSQVGGLFGANVLTF.

The chain is built from TRBV5-4 and TRBJ2-5, with TRBD2 matching 8 bases. The CDR3 is 13 amino acids. V shed 4 bases and J 4 bases; nucleotides not matched to a gene: 3. From germline, CDR1 is SGHNT and CDR2 YYREEE (reference sequence). The CDR3 protein is CASSRREGETQYF. The DNA for the CDR3 is TGTGCCAGCAGCCGCCGGGAGGGAGAGACCCAGTACTTC. The variable domain in full, completed from reference TRBV5-4 and TRBJ2-5, reads ETGVTQSPTHLIKTRGQQVTLRCSSQSGHNTVSWYQQALGQGPQFIFQYYREEENGRGNFPPRFSGLQFPNYSSELNVNALELDDSALYLCASSRREGETQYFGPGTRLLVL.

This clone was seen a single time. V and J are TRBV11-1 and TRBJ1-2; weak D call: TRBD1 (5 bases). This CDR3 is 14 amino acids long. Trimming cost V 2 bases and J 3 bases, with 10 bases left between them. Germline values: CDR1 SGHAT, CDR2 FQDESV (reference sequence). CDR3 protein: CASSLRGSDYGYTF. The DNA for the CDR3 is TGTGCCAGCAGCTTACGGGGGAGTGACTATGGCTACACCTTC.

This chain uses TRBV11-1 with TRBJ2-3; 7 bases are shared with TRBD2. With 5 bases clipped from V and 5 bases from J, the junction kept 7 bases outside the gene matches. The CDR3 loop spans 14 amino acids. CDR1 SGHAT and CDR2 FQDESV come from the germline V gene (reference sequence). CDR3 in DNA: TGTGCCAGCAGCCCCGGTGGGGGGGGAGATACGCAGTATTTT. Its translation is CASSPGGGGDTQYF.

The genes are TRBV6-5 and TRBJ2-7; 10 positions match TRBD2. The V gene end was trimmed by 2 bases and the J gene end by 2 bases; junction bases not matched to a gene: 3. Per the germline V gene, CDR1 is MNHEY and CDR2 is SVGAGI. This CDR3 has 15 residues. CDR3 sequence (DNA): TGTGCCAGCAGTTACCACCTAGCGGGGGCCTACGAGCAGTACTTC. This sequence encodes CASSYHLAGAYEQYF.